The present TCR beta chain was sequenced within a study of long-term antiretroviral therapy in people with HIV. Researchers report immunoSEQ v3.0 was run at survey level. Only in-frame clones appear in the TCRdb table, and some are missing; sequencing was by immunoSEQ multiplex PCR. The table has roughly 28,000 clones, approximately 78% seen once. The V and J ends lost 4 bases and 5 bases respectively, with 18 bases between them. Germline V gene lookup returns CDR1 MDHEN and CDR2 SYDVKM. The CDR3 has 16 residues. This sample comprised unsorted PBMCs, obtained 1.5 years before starting antiretroviral therapy. This TCR was recovered from a man younger than 35 with HIV. The chain uses TRBV28 and TRBJ1-5, with D maybe TRBD1 (5 bases). The chain's CDR3 is CASSSIDPGHHQPQHF. CDR3 coding DNA: TGTGCCAGCAGTTCTATCGACCCAGGGCACCATCAGCCCCAGCATTTT.